Below are 20 T cell receptor beta chains sequenced from a single sample in a study of cytomegalovirus exposure and HLA in healthy donors. Use of 60 Vbeta and 13 Jbeta primers characterized the PCR. Repertoires were generated with immunoSEQ multiplex PCR, while TCRdb's copy carries only in-frame clones and drops some. Altogether 90,000 to 100,000 clones are present, roughly three quarters being singletons, with the ten largest covering roughly 7.1%. Sequenced sample: PBMCs. The receptors were sampled from a female donor in good health and CMV-seronegative.

The chain combines TRBV7-2 with TRBJ1-5, with D unresolved. V was pared by 1 base and J by 2 bases, with 6 bases between. The CDR3 runs to 14 residues. CDR1 is SGHTA and CDR2 is FQGNSA in the germline V gene. The CDR3 here is CASSLESGNQPQHF. The CDR3 nucleotides are TGTGCCAGCAGCTTAGAATCAGGCAATCAGCCCCAGCATTTT.

The V call is TRBV5-6, the J call TRBJ1-2, with TRBD1 identical over 11 bases. The J segment lost 6 bases and the V segment lost 1 base, leaving 14 bases of the junction unmatched. Per germline, CDR1 SGHDT and CDR2 YYEEEE. The CDR3 contains 18 residues. This chain's CDR3 is CASSLTPSTWTGGHGYTF. The CDR3 bases are TGTGCCAGCAGCTTGACGCCTTCGACGTGGACAGGGGGCCATGGCTACACCTTC.

This clone was observed a single time. One end of the junction does not line up with germline, which may come from a read error. Written as DNA, the CDR3 is TGCGCCGGCAGCTTGTACGGCTACAATGAGCAGTTCTTC. Translated: CAGSLYGYNEQFF. J is TRBJ2-1 and V is TRBV5-1; unclear D gene. Germline CDR1 and CDR2: SGHRS and YFSETQ. The CDR3 spans 13 residues.

CDR3 residues: CASGSPPPGLAGAGAIGEQFF. The CDR3 nucleotides read TGTGCTAGTGGTTCTCCCCCTCCGGGACTAGCGGGAGCGGGGGCAATCGGTGAGCAGTTCTTC. The chain joins TRBV12-5 to TRBJ2-1; TRBD2 agrees at 14 bases. The CDR3 loop spans 21 amino acids. Germline V gene sequence: CDR1 LGHNT, CDR2 FRNRAP. J gave up 9 bases and V 4 bases, and 23 bases lay outside the gene matches.

The CDR3 spells CSVSGQGVNQPQHF. The CDR3 DNA reads as TGCAGCGTCTCGGGACAGGGGGTCAATCAGCCCCAGCATTTT. This chain uses TRBV29-1 with TRBJ1-5, with 11 nucleotides matching TRBD1. From germline, CDR1 is SQVTM and CDR2 ANQGSEA. The CDR3 length is 14 residues. With V trimmed by 6 bases and J by 3 bases, 4 bases remained unmatched.

J is TRBJ2-3 and V is TRBV5-1; D perhaps matches TRBD1 (5 bases). Trimming removed 0 bases from V and 2 bases from J, with 7 bases in between. This CDR3 has 14 amino acids. Germline V gene data show CDR1 as SGHRS and CDR2 as YFSETQ. The CDR3 loop reads CASSLAQDTDTQYF. The CDR3, as DNA: TGCGCCAGCAGCTTGGCACAGGACACAGATACGCAGTATTTT.

The chain joins TRBV7-2 to TRBJ2-7, with 8 bases fitting TRBD2. The CDR3 spans 15 residues. The junction had 11 bases not matched to a gene; V was cut back by 5 bases and J by 5 bases. CDR1 and CDR2 from the germline V gene are SGHTA and FQGNSA. CDR3: CASSPRKRAGDEQYF. CDR3 coding DNA: TGTGCCAGCAGCCCCAGAAAAAGAGCGGGAGACGAGCAGTACTTC.

V gene TRBV6-5 combines with J gene TRBJ2-1; 11 bases align to TRBD2. Germline V gene data show CDR1 as MNHEY and CDR2 as SVGAGI. V was clipped by 6 bases and J by 4 bases; unmatched bases: 5. This CDR3 contains 15 residues. The CDR3 DNA follows: TGTGCCAGCAGCCAAACTAGCGGGGGTTACAATGAGCAGTTCTTC. Translated: CASSQTSGGYNEQFF.

Only a few counts were recorded for this clone. The V and J genes are TRBV29-1 and TRBJ1-2; D remains unclear. With 4 bases removed from V and 0 bases from J, the gap between germline ends came to 9 bases. The germline V gene has CDR1 SQVTM and CDR2 ANQGSEA. The CDR3 is made up of 13 amino acids. CDR3 region: CSVGQFSNYGYTF. DNA of the CDR3: TGCAGCGTTGGGCAATTTTCTAACTATGGCTACACCTTC.

This chain links TRBV6-5 with TRBJ2-5; D might be TRBD2 (6 bases). The germline CDR1 and CDR2 sequences are MNHEY and SVGAGI. The CDR3 spans 16 residues. Trimming pared 8 bases from V and 5 bases from J, leaving 24 bases between. The CDR3 sequence is CASGYSAGLAGETQYF. The CDR3 coding sequence is TGTGCCAGCGGGTACTCAGCAGGTTTGGCGGGGGAGACCCAGTACTTC.

The chain is built from TRBV10-3 and TRBJ2-1, with D perhaps TRBD2 (6 bases). CDR1 is ENHRY, CDR2 SYGVKD, per germline. This CDR3 spans 15 amino acids. The V end lost 6 bases, the J end lost 4 bases, and 16 bases lay between the germline ends. In DNA, the CDR3 is TGTGCCATCAGCCGCCCGGAGGGGCCTTACAATGAGCAGTTCTTC. Amino acids: CAISRPEGPYNEQFF.

The chain uses TRBV11-3 and TRBJ2-3; possibly TRBD1 for D (6 bases). This CDR3 spans 15 amino acids. V was cut by 3 bases and J by 5 bases, with 15 bases left in between. Per the germline V gene, CDR1 is SGHNT and CDR2 is YENEEA. The CDR3 region is CASSLGVGAEDTQYF. The CDR3 region has the DNA TGTGCCAGCAGCTTGGGGGTGGGGGCTGAAGATACGCAGTATTTT.

This chain links TRBV29-1 with TRBJ2-1; 16 bases match TRBD2. CDR3 length: 16 residues. V was pared by 7 bases and J by 8 bases, with 11 bases of the junction left unmatched. CDR1 SQVTM and CDR2 ANQGSEA come from the germline V gene. As DNA, the CDR3 is TGCAGCGCCATGGGACTAGCGGGAGGGCTTTGGGATGAGCAGTTCTTC. Protein sequence: CSAMGLAGGLWDEQFF.

This rearrangement joins TRBV5-8 to TRBJ2-7; TRBD2 agrees at 8 bases. The CDR3 is 16 amino acids. Unmatched junction bases numbered 9, after V lost 4 bases and J lost 0 bases. Germline V gene lookup returns CDR1 SGHTS and CDR2 YDEGEE. The CDR3: CASSRGGFLRSYEQYF. DNA for the CDR3: TGTGCCAGCAGCCGGGGGGGTTTCCTTCGCTCCTACGAGCAGTACTTC.

This clone has just one count. CDR3 bases: TGTGCCAGCAGTGCGTGGGGGGGAGGCTCCTACAATGAGCAGTTCTTC. Protein sequence: CASSAWGGGSYNEQFF. The chain carries TRBV2 and TRBJ2-1; 7 bases line up with TRBD2. V trimming: 4 bases; J trimming: 0 bases; junction bases outside the gene matches: 6. This CDR3 contains 16 residues. From germline, CDR1 is SNHLY and CDR2 FYNNEI.

For this clone: Other DNA sequences in the sample encode the same CDR3. This chain uses TRBV5-1 with TRBJ2-3; 8 bases line up with TRBD2. Germline V gene sequence: CDR1 SGHRS, CDR2 YFSETQ. Germline trimming cut 0 bases from V and 3 bases from J; bases unmatched to any gene: 6. CDR3 length: 16 amino acids. This chain's CDR3 is CASSLGGLGVTDTQYF. Here the CDR3 DNA reads TGCGCCAGCAGCTTGGGGGGACTAGGAGTTACAGATACGCAGTATTTT.

This chain connects TRBV7-3 to TRBJ1-2; D remains unclear. V shed 2 bases and J shed 6 bases, with 10 bases lying between them. The CDR3 length is 13 residues. CDR1 and CDR2 from the germline V gene are SGHTA and FQGTGA. The CDR3 protein is CASSLSGNDGYTF. Written as DNA, the CDR3 is TGTGCCAGCAGCTTATCCGGGAATGATGGCTACACCTTC.

J is TRBJ2-3 and V is TRBV5-6, with D possibly matching TRBD1 (6 bases). In germline, CDR1 is SGHDT, CDR2 YYEEEE. Trimming cost V 0 bases and J 0 bases, with 8 bases left between them. The CDR3 extends over 15 amino acids. CDR3: CASSLGQGSTDTQYF. The CDR3, as DNA: TGTGCCAGCAGCTTGGGCCAGGGGAGCACAGATACGCAGTATTTT.

This clone was observed a single time. The chain joins TRBV27 to TRBJ2-1; possible D gene TRBD2, 5 bases. This CDR3 spans 13 amino acids. The germline CDR1 and CDR2 sequences are MNHEY and SMNVEV (reference sequence). The V gene lost 6 bases and the J gene lost 4 bases, with 10 bases spanning the gap. For the CDR3, the DNA is TGTGCCAGCAGAGTAGCGAATTACAATGAGCAGTTCTTC. Protein sequence: CASRVANYNEQFF.

The chain recombines TRBV30 with TRBJ2-5, with D tentatively TRBD2 (5 bases). Trimming stripped 3 bases from V and 1 base from J, with 6 bases between. Germline loops: CDR1 GTSNPN, CDR2 SVGIG (reference sequence). The CDR3 runs to 12 residues. This CDR3 is CAWSRGQETQYF. The DNA for the CDR3 is TGTGCCTGGAGCCGGGGCCAAGAGACCCAGTACTTC.